This T cell receptor (beta chain) was observed in a study of T cells after yellow fever vaccination. Study summary: The authors prepared low-cell-number fractions using SMART-Seq v4 Ultra Low Input. Findings and caveats of the study: Post-booster samples contained most primary-vaccination clones (about 96% CD4, almost 90% CD8).

V lost 4 bases and J lost 7, with 8 bases in between. The CDR3 consists of 11 residues. Germline V gene lookup returns CDR1 SGHDT and CDR2 YYEEEE. TCRdb independently ran MiXCR on the 5' RACE reads; one entry per CDR3 protein. Of 250,000 or so distinct CDR3 sequences listed, about 3.7% are singletons. This clonotype was seen at least ten times. The target antigen is unknown. This TCR was sampled from a man younger than 35 who received the YFV17D yellow fever vaccine. The sample in question was PBMCs, obtained 15 days after the yellow fever booster vaccination. The chain is built from TRBV5-6 and TRBJ1-1, with D unclear. The CDR3 reads CASSVGVEAFF. Here the CDR3 DNA reads TGTGCCAGCAGCGTGGGAGTTGAAGCTTTCTTT.